The TCR beta chain under discussion was sequenced for a study of CD8+ T cells in alopecia areata. Across the whole study: Tofacitinib therapy took 6 to 18 months; 6 months off drug came after.

About this clone itself: No antigen is known for it.

Whole-study findings and limits: Compared with normal scalp, lesional scalp had higher clonality and more expanded CD8+ clones.

The CDR3 covers 13 residues. CDR1 is LNHNV, CDR2 YYDKDF, per germline (reference sequence). V shed 5 bases and J shed 5 bases, with 9 bases lying between them. The treatment was: oral pan-JAK inhibitor, 5-10 mg twice daily. Extracted from the samples, RNA was reverse transcribed into cDNA to serve as the sequencing template. Here immunoSEQ multiplex PCR was the method, and the copy in TCRdb shows in-frame clones only, minus some. The sample has about 190,000 clones, approximately 60% seen once. This chain connects TRBV15 to TRBJ1-4, with D possibly being TRBD1 (6 bases). Specimen: CD4+ T cells sorted from blood, collected at week 4, from a patient treated with tofacitinib. This receptor was identified in a human donor with alopecia areata. The CDR3 sequence is CATSGGQNEKLFF. The CDR3 DNA is TGTGCCACCAGCGGAGGACAGAATGAAAAACTGTTTTTT.